Listed below are T cell receptor beta chains from one sample, sequenced in a study of PD-L1 blockade in urothelial cancer. The assay was immunoSEQ multiplex PCR, and TCRdb's table has in-frame clones only and misses some. This sample has fewer than 100,000 clones, with just under 85% found just once. This specimen was PBMCs, taken around atezolizumab (anti-PD-L1) treatment. These receptors were obtained from a man aged 40-50 years with urothelial cancer. CDR3s include the opening cysteine and the closing phenylalanine or tryptophan. The D gene is left open where the match is weak. The size field is filled for only some rows; it gives once, few, many or a size class.

CDR3nt: TGTGCCAGCAGCGGGACTTCGAACACCGGGGAGCTGTTTTTT
CDR3aa: CASSGTSNTGELFF
v_gene: TRBV9
j_gene: TRBJ2-2
abundance: .
d_gene: .

CDR3nt: TGTGCCACCAGAGATGACTCGCGGAGCACAGATACGCAGTATTTT
CDR3aa: CATRDDSRSTDTQYF
v_gene: TRBV15
j_gene: TRBJ2-3
abundance: .
d_gene: .

CDR3nt: TGTGCCAGCAGTTTAAGCCCCGCCTATGGCTACACCTTC
CDR3aa: CASSLSPAYGYTF
v_gene: TRBV28
j_gene: TRBJ1-2
abundance: .
d_gene: .

CDR3nt: TGTGCCAGCAGCTTATCTCTAGCGGGAGGGCCGTCTGAGCAGTTCTTC
CDR3aa: CASSLSLAGGPSEQFF
v_gene: TRBV7-8
j_gene: TRBJ2-1
abundance: .
d_gene: TRBD2

CDR3nt: TGTGCCAGCAGCCCGGCGGGGCCCGGGGAGCTGTTTTTT
CDR3aa: CASSPAGPGELFF
v_gene: TRBV5-6
j_gene: TRBJ2-2
abundance: .
d_gene: .

CDR3nt: TGTGCCAGTAGACCGCAGGGGCTTCTCTACAATGAGCAGTTCTTC
CDR3aa: CASRPQGLLYNEQFF
v_gene: TRBV19
j_gene: TRBJ2-1
abundance: .
d_gene: .

CDR3nt: TGTGCCAGCAGTTCGTTGACCGGGGTGGGGAGAGTGAACACTGAAGCTTTCTTT
CDR3aa: CASSSLTGVGRVNTEAFF
v_gene: TRBV28
j_gene: TRBJ1-1
abundance: .
d_gene: .

CDR3nt: TGCGCCAGCAGCCCCACTATAGGCACCGGGGAGCTGTTTTTT
CDR3aa: CASSPTIGTGELFF
v_gene: TRBV5-1
j_gene: TRBJ2-2
abundance: .
d_gene: .

CDR3nt: TGTGCCAGCAGTTTGGGAGGGGCTCAGCCCCAGCATTTT
CDR3aa: CASSLGGAQPQHF
v_gene: TRBV7-2
j_gene: TRBJ1-5
abundance: .
d_gene: .

CDR3nt: TGTGCCAGCAGCCGAATCGAGGGCGGTCAAAAACTGTTTTTT
CDR3aa: CASSRIEGGQKLFF
v_gene: TRBV7-9
j_gene: TRBJ1-4
abundance: .
d_gene: .

CDR3nt: TGCGCCAGCAGCCTGGGACAGGGGGAGAGCTCCTATAATTCACCCCTCCACTTT
CDR3aa: CASSLGQGESSYNSPLHF
v_gene: TRBV4-1
j_gene: TRBJ1-6
abundance: .
d_gene: TRBD1

CDR3nt: TGTGCCAGCAGCCAAAGGAGCGGGGACCCCCGTGAGCAGTTCTTC
CDR3aa: CASSQRSGDPREQFF
v_gene: TRBV4-2
j_gene: TRBJ2-1
abundance: once
d_gene: TRBD2

CDR3nt: TGTGCCAGCAGCCCGACTAGCGGGAGGAGCGGGTCGGGGAATGAGCAGTTCTTC
CDR3aa: CASSPTSGRSGSGNEQFF
v_gene: TRBV28
j_gene: TRBJ2-1
abundance: .
d_gene: TRBD2

CDR3nt: TGTGCCAGCAGCCCGGCCGGGGTCCCTGGCTACACCTTC
CDR3aa: CASSPAGVPGYTF
v_gene: TRBV5-5
j_gene: TRBJ1-2
abundance: .
d_gene: .